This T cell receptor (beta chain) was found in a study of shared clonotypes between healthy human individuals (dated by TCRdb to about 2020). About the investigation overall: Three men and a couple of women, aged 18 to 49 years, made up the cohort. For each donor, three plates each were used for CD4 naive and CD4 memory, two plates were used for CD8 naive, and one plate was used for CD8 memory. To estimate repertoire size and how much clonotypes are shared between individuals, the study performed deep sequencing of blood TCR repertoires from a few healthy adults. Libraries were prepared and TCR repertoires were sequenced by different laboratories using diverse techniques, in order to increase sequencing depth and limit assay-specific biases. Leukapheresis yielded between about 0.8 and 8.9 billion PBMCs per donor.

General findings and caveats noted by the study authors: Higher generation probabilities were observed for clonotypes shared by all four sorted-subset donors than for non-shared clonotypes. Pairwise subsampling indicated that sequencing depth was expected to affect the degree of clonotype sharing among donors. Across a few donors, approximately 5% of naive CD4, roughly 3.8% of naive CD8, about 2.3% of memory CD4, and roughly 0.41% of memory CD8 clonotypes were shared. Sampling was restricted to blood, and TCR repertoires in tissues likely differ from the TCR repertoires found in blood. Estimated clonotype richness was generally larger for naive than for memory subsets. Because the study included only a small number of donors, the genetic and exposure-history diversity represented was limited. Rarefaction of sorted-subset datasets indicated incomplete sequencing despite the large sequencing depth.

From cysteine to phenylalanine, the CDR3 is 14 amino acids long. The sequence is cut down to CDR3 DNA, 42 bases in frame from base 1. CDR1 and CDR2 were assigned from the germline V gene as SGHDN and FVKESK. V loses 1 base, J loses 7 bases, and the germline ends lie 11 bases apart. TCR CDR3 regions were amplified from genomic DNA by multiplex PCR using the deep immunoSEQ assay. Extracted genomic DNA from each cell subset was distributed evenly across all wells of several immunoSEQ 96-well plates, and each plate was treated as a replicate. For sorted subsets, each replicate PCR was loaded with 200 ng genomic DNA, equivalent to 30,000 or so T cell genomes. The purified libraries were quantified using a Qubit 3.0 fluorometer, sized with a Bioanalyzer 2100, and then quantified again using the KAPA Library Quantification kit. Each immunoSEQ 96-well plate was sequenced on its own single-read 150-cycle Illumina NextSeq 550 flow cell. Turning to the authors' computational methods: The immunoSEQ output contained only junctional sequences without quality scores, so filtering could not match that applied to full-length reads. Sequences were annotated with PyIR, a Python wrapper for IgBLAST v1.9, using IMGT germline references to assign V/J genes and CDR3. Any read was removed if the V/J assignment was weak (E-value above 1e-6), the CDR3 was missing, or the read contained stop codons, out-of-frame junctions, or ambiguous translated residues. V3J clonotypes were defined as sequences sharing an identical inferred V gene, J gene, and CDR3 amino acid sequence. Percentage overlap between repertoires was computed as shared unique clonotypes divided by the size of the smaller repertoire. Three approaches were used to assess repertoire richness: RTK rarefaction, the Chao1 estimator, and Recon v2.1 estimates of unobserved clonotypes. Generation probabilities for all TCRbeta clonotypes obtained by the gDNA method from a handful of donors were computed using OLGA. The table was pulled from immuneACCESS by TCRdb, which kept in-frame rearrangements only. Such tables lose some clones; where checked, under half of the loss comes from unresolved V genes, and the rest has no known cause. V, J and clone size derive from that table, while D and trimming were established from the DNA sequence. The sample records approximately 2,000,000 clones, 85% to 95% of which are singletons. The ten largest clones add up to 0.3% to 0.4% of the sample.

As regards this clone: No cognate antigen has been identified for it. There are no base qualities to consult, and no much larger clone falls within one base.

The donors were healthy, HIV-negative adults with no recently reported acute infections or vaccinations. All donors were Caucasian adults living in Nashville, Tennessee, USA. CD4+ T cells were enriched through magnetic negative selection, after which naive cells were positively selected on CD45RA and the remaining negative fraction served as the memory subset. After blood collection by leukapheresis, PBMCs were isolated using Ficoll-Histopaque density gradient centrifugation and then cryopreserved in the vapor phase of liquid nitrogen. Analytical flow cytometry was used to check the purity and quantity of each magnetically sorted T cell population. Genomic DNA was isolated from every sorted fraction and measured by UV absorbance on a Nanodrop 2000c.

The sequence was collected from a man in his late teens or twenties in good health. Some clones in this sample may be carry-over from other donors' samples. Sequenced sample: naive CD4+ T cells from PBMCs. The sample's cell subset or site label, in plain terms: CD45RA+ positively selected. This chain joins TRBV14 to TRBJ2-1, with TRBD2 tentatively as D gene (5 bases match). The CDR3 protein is CASSQGWTGNEQFF. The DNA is TGTGCCAGCAGCCAAGGGTGGACTGGGAATGAGCAGTTCTTC.